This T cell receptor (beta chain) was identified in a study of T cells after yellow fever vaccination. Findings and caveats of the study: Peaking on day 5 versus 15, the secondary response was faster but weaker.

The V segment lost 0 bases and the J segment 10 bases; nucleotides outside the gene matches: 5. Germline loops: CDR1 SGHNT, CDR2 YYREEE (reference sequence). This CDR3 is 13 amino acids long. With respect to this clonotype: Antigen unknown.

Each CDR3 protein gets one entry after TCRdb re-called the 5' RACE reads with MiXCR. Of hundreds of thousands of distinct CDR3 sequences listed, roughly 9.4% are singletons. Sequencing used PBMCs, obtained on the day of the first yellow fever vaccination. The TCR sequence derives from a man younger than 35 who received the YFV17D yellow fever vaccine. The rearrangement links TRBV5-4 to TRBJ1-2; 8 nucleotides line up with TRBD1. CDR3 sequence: CASSLAQGAYYTF. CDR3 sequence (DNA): TGTGCCAGCAGCTTGGCCCAGGGGGCGTACTACACCTTC.